The sequence of this TCR beta chain was determined in a study of vaccination and CD4 T cells after COVID-19. Whole-study results and caveats: Spike mono-reactive status applied to 304 of 307 vaccine-specific clones in convalescent patients.

As for treatment: roughly 10-day PBMC culture with coronavirus spike peptide pools or control peptides (ViraFEST assay). T cells were expanded with peptide pools, and expanded clonotypes were identified by TCR sequencing. The V end lost 1 base, the J end lost 4 bases, and 10 bases lay between the germline ends. The germline gives CDR1 SGHTA, CDR2 FQGNSA. This CDR3 contains 15 residues. As regards this clonotype: Its target is unknown.

Sequencing of DNA taken from cultured CD4+ T cells relied on the Oncomine TCR Beta short-read assay. It was cultured CD4+ T cells from which genomic DNA was extracted. TCRdb re-analysed the PCR reads in MiXCR, keeping a single row per CDR3 protein. Here the sample spans 15,000 to 20,000 distinct CDR3 sequences, about 44% being singletons. This clonotype was obtained from a human donor who received a COVID-19 vaccine. The chain recombines TRBV7-2 with TRBJ1-4, with D maybe TRBD1 (6 bases). The sequenced sample was CD4+ T cells from blood, cultured in vitro, obtained before SARS-CoV-2 vaccination. CDR3 residues: CASSLDGTYNEKLFF. CDR3 nucleotides: TGTGCCAGCAGCTTAGACGGGACATATAATGAAAAACTGTTTTTT.